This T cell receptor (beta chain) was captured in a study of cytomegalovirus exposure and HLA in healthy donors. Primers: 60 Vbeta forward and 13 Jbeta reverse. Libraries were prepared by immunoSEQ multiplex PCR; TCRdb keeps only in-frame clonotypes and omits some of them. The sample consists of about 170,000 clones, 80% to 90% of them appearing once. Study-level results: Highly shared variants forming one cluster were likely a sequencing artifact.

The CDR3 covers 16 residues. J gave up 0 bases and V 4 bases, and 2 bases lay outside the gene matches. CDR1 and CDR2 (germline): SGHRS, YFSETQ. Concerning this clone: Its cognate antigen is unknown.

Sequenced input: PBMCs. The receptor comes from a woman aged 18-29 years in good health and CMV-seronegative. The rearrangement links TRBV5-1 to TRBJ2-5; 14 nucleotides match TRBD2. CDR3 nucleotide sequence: TGCGCCAGCAGCCTGGGACTAGCGGGAGACCAAGAGACCCAGTACTTC. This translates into CASSLGLAGDQETQYF.